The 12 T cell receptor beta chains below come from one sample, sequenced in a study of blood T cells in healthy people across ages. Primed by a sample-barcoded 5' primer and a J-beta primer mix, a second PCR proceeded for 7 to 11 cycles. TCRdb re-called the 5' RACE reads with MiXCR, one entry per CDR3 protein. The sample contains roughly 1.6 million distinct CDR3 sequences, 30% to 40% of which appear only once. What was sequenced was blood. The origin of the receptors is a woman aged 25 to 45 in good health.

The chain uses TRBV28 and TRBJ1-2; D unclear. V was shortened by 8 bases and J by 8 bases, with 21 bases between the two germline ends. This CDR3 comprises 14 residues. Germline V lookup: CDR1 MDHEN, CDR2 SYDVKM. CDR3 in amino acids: CASSAHGRVFGYTF. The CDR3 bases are TGTGCCAGCTCAGCCCATGGGAGGGTATTCGGCTACACCTTC.

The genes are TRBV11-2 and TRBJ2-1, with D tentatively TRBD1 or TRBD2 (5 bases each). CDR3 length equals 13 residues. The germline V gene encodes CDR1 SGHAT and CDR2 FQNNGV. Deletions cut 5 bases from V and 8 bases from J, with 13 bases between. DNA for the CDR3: TGTGCCAGCAGCCCGGGGCCTCTAGATGAGCAGTTCTTC. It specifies CASSPGPLDEQFF.

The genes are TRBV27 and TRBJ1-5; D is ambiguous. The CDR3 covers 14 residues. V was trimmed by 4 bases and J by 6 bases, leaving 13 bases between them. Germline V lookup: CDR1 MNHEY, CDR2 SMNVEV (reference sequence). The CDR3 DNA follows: TGTGCCAGCAGTTATTCCAGTTCTGGTCAGCCCCAGCATTTT. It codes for CASSYSSSGQPQHF.

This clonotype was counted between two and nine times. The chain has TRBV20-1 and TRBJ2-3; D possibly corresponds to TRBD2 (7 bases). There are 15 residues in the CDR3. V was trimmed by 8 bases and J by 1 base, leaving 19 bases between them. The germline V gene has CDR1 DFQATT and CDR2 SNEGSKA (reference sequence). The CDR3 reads CSPNWGEGGTDTQYF. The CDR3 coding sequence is TGCAGTCCAAACTGGGGGGAGGGGGGCACAGATACGCAGTATTTT.

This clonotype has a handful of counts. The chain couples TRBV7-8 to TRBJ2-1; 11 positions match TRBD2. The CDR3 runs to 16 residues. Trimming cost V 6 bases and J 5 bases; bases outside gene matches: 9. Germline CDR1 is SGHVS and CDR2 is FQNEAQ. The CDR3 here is CASSEIAGGPDNEQFF. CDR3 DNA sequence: TGTGCCAGCAGTGAGATAGCGGGGGGGCCCGACAATGAGCAGTTCTTC.

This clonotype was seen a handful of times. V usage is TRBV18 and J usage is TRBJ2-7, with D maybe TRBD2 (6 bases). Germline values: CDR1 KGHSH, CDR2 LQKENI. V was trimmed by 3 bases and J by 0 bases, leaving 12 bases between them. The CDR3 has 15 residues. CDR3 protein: CASSPAVGSSYEQYF. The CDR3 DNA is TGTGCCAGCTCACCTGCGGTCGGGAGCTCCTACGAGCAGTACTTC.

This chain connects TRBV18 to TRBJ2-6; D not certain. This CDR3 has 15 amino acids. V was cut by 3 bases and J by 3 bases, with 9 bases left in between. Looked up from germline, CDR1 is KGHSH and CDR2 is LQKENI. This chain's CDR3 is CASSPDVSGANVLTF. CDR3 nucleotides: TGTGCCAGCTCACCGGACGTGAGTGGGGCCAACGTCCTGACTTTC.

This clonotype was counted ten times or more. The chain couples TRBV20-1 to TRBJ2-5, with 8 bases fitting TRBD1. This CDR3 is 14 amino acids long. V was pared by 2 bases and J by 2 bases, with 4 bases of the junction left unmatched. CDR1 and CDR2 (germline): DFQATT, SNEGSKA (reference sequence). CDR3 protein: CSARIWDRQETQYF. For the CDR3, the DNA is TGCAGTGCTAGAATATGGGACAGGCAAGAGACCCAGTACTTC.

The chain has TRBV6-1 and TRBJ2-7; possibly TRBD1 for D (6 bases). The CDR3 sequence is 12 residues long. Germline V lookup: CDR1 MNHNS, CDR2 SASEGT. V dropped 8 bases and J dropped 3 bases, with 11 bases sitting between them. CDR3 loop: CASQEGGYEQYF. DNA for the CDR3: TGTGCCAGCCAAGAAGGGGGCTACGAGCAGTACTTC.

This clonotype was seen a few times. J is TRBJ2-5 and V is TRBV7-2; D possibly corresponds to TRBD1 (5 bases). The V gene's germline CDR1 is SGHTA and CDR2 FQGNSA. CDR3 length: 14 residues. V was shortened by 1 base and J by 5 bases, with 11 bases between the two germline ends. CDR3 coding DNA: TGTGCCAGCAGCTTAGGGTGGGGCCGGGAGACCCAGTACTTC. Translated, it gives CASSLGWGRETQYF.

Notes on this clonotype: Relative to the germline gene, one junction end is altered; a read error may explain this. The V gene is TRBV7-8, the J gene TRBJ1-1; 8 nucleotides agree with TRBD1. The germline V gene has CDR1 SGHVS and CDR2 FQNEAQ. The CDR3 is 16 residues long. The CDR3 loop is CACSPTRDRFWDKAFF. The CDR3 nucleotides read TGTGCCTGCAGTCCAACGCGGGACAGGTTCTGGGACAAAGCTTTCTTT.

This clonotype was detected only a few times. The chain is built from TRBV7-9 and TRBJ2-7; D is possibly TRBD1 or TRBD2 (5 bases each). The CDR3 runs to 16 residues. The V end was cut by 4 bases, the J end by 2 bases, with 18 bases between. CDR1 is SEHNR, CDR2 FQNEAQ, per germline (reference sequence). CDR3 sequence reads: CASSSRSGTETYEQYF. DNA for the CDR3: TGTGCCAGCAGCTCCAGATCCGGGACGGAGACCTACGAGCAGTACTTC.